This T cell receptor beta chain derives from a study of blood T cells in healthy people across ages. V gave up 4 bases and J gave up 6 bases, with 20 bases separating them. Germline CDR1 is SGHRS and CDR2 is YFSETQ. The CDR3 contains 15 residues. Sample-barcoded 5' priming and a J-beta primer mix drove a second PCR of about 6 to 11 cycles. Each CDR3 protein is one row after TCRdb ran MiXCR on the 5' RACE reads. The table has around 1,000,000 distinct CDR3 sequences, roughly a quarter seen once. A further study also used this sample, focusing on T cells of mothers and their children. From that report: Primer M1S, used in the second PCR, introduced sample barcodes and 2-4 random nucleotides.

The rearrangement links TRBV5-1 to TRBJ2-7, with D possibly matching TRBD2 (6 bases). The sequence derives from a girl aged 2-10 years in good health. Material for sequencing was blood. CDR3 DNA: TGCGCCAGCAGCACCTTGCGCTCGACTAGTCGCGAGCAGTACTTC. Translating it yields CASSTLRSTSREQYF.